These 20 T cell receptor beta chains share one sample of origin, sequenced in a study of STAT5B mutations in CD4+ large granular lymphocyte leukemia (dated by TCRdb to about 2022). The library was prepared using the immunoSEQ multiplex PCR assay. TCRdb obtained this table from immuneACCESS and retained in-frame rearrangements with V and J assigned. These tables miss some clones; where compared with another copy, unresolved V genes account for less than half of the shortfall, and the remainder is unexplained. This sample holds under 40,000 clones; 75% to 85% were observed only once. The ten largest account for roughly 2% of the sample. The sequencing sample was made of CD4+ T cells from blood buffy coats. The receptors originated from a human donor in good health.

This chain joins TRBV27 and TRBJ2-5; 7 bases match TRBD2. The CDR3 is 16 residues long. Germline V CDR1 and CDR2: MNHEY, SMNVEV (reference sequence). Trimming removed 0 bases from V and 6 bases from J; junction bases left unmatched: 10. The DNA of the CDR3 is TGTGCCAGCAGTTTATCTTTTTTGACTAGCACCCAGACCCAGTACTTC. Its translation: CASSLSFLTSTQTQYF.

CDR3 in DNA: TGTGCCAGCAGCTTAGCGGGACAGCCCTTCACAGATACGCAGTATTTT. Translating gives CASSLAGQPFTDTQYF. The chain joins TRBV11-1 to TRBJ2-3, with 7 bases lining up with TRBD1. Looked up from germline, CDR1 is SGHAT and CDR2 is FQDESV (reference sequence). This CDR3 has 16 residues. The trim removed 0 bases at V and 2 bases at J, leaving 5 bases unmatched. Full variable domain (remainder filled in from reference TRBV11-1 and TRBJ2-3): EAEVAQSPRYKITEKSQAVAFWCDPISGHATLYWYRQILGQGPELLVQFQDESVVDDSQLPKDRFSAERLKGVDSTLKIQPAELGDSAMYLCASSLAGQPFTDTQYFGPGTRLTVL.

V usage is TRBV5-1 and J usage is TRBJ1-1, with D perhaps matching TRBD1 (6 bases). The V end lost 6 bases, the J end lost 5 bases, and 20 bases lay between the germline ends. The CDR3 sequence is 15 residues long. CDR1 and CDR2 (germline): SGHRS, YFSETQ. The CDR3 spells CASTIIGGPLTEAFF. The CDR3 nucleotides read TGCGCCAGCACCATCATAGGGGGTCCCCTTACTGAAGCTTTCTTT.

V usage is TRBV18 and J usage is TRBJ2-7; D may be TRBD2 (6 bases). V shed 6 bases and J shed 6 bases, with 21 bases lying between them. Germline values: CDR1 KGHSH, CDR2 LQKENI. The CDR3 length is 15 residues. The CDR3 DNA is TGTGCCAGCTCGCCGCGACAGCGGGCGGCGAGCGAGCAGTACTTC. Translated: CASSPRQRAASEQYF.

This chain joins TRBV27 and TRBJ2-7; TRBD1 matches 9 bases. Trimming removed 2 bases from V and 1 base from J; junction bases left unmatched: 6. This CDR3 is 16 amino acids long. The germline CDR1 and CDR2 sequences are MNHEY and SMNVEV (reference sequence). CDR3 DNA: TGTGCCAGCAGTTTAGTGGGACAGGGTAGGTCCTACGAGCAGTACTTC. Translated, it gives CASSLVGQGRSYEQYF.

This clone was seen more than once but under ten times. The chain uses TRBV19 and TRBJ1-6; 7 bases fit TRBD1. With V trimmed by 4 bases and J by 0 bases, 9 bases remained unmatched. The CDR3 covers 18 residues. Germline loops: CDR1 LNHDA, CDR2 SQIVND (reference sequence). As DNA, the CDR3 is TGTGCCAGTAGTACCAACAGGGGAAGTGGCTCCTATAATTCACCCCTCCACTTT. Its protein is CASSTNRGSGSYNSPLHF.

The genes are TRBV5-1 and TRBJ1-1; D is undetermined. V was clipped by 5 bases and J by 11 bases, with 40 bases between them. The germline CDR1 and CDR2 sequences are SGHRS and YFSETQ. CDR3 length: 20 amino acids. The CDR3 DNA is TGCGCCAGCAGTTCTGGTGGTTTAGGTTCGTCCCGCAGACGAGAAGGGCGGGCTTTCTTT. This gives the protein CASSSGGLGSSRRREGRAFF.

The J gene is TRBJ1-1, the V gene TRBV27; 8 nucleotides agree with TRBD1. The germline CDR1 and CDR2 sequences are MNHEY and SMNVEV (reference sequence). The CDR3 consists of 13 residues. J gave up 8 bases and V 6 bases, and 8 bases lay outside the gene matches. The CDR3 DNA reads TGTGCCAGCAGCCGACAGGGGACTGGGGAAGCTTTCTTT. Encoded protein: CASSRQGTGEAFF.

This clone was recorded a few times. The chain is built from TRBV19 and TRBJ1-5; D perhaps matches TRBD1 (6 bases). V was cut by 5 bases and J by 2 bases, with 10 bases left in between. Germline V CDR1 and CDR2: LNHDA, SQIVND (reference sequence). The CDR3 extends over 14 amino acids. CDR3 protein: CASSVRTGNQPQHF. The CDR3 nucleotides are TGTGCCAGTAGTGTAAGGACAGGCAATCAGCCCCAGCATTTT.

The chain's CDR3 is CASRLAGGAYEQYF. The DNA for the CDR3 is TGTGCCAGCAGACTAGCGGGGGGAGCCTACGAGCAGTACTTC. The chain is built from TRBV27 and TRBJ2-7, with 12 bases lining up with TRBD2. The germline V gene encodes CDR1 MNHEY and CDR2 SMNVEV (reference sequence). The trim removed 6 bases at V and 2 bases at J, leaving 2 bases unmatched. The CDR3 extends over 14 amino acids.

This clone has more than one count but fewer than ten. The chain uses TRBV5-1 and TRBJ2-7, with unresolved D. In germline, CDR1 is SGHRS, CDR2 YFSETQ. The CDR3 has 13 residues. Trimming stripped 0 bases from V and 3 bases from J, with 7 bases between. CDR3 sequence reads: CASSLEQHYEQYF. The DNA of the CDR3 is TGCGCCAGCAGCTTGGAACAGCACTACGAGCAGTACTTC.

The gene calls are TRBV7-8 and TRBJ1-1; D gene ambiguous. The CDR3 spans 16 residues. Germline-derived CDR1 and CDR2 are SGHVS and FQNEAQ. Deletions cut 4 bases from V and 1 base from J, with 16 bases between. Here the CDR3 reads CASSSNLAQKNTEAFF. In DNA, the CDR3 is TGTGCCAGCAGCTCAAACTTAGCGCAGAAGAACACTGAAGCTTTCTTT.

The CDR3 DNA follows: TGTGCCAGCAGCTTACTGCATTACAATGAGCAGTTCTTC. It codes for CASSLLHYNEQFF. V is TRBV7-2 and J is TRBJ2-1; no clear D gene. The length of the CDR3 is 13 residues. Trimming took off 2 bases at V and 4 bases at J, with 6 bases between the two ends. Germline loops: CDR1 SGHTA, CDR2 FQGNSA.

This clone came up a few times. The chain employs TRBV5-6 and TRBJ1-1; 10 nucleotides match TRBD1. The CDR3 consists of 15 residues. CDR1 is SGHDT, CDR2 YYEEEE, per germline. The trim removed 4 bases at V and 4 bases at J, leaving 7 bases unmatched. DNA of the CDR3: TGTGCCAGCAGCCGACAGGGGGCGAGGTCCACTGAAGCTTTCTTT. Translating it yields CASSRQGARSTEAFF.

The rearrangement uses TRBV10-3 and TRBJ1-6; D may be TRBD1 (5 bases). Germline CDR1 is ENHRY and CDR2 is SYGVKD. V was pared by 6 bases and J by 7 bases, with 10 bases between. This CDR3 spans 13 amino acids. The CDR3 region has the DNA TGTGCCATCAGGGGACCTACAAATTCACCCCTCCACTTT. Amino acids: CAIRGPTNSPLHF.

The chain is built from TRBV7-2 and TRBJ2-3, with D unclear. This CDR3 spans 13 amino acids. Germline CDR1 is SGHTA and CDR2 is FQGNSA. V was trimmed by 5 bases and J by 8 bases, leaving 14 bases between them. DNA of the CDR3: TGTGCCAGCAGCAGCGCTGCCTCTTTTACGCAGTATTTT. Its translation: CASSSAASFTQYF.

The rearrangement joins TRBV7-2 to TRBJ2-5, with 12 bases lining up with TRBD2. Trimming removed 5 bases from V and 4 bases from J; junction bases left unmatched: 8. Germline V lookup: CDR1 SGHTA, CDR2 FQGNSA. The CDR3 runs to 16 residues. This chain's CDR3 is CASSPRRLAGVETQYF. The CDR3 region has the DNA TGTGCCAGCAGCCCCCGGAGACTAGCGGGAGTAGAGACCCAGTACTTC.

CDR3 DNA: TGTGCCAGCAGCTTAGTTCCTAGCTCTAGCTCTGGGGCCAACGTCCTGACTTTC. Translated, it gives CASSLVPSSSSGANVLTF. The chain uses TRBV7-6 and TRBJ2-6; D may be TRBD2 (5 bases). The V end lost 1 base, the J end lost 0 bases, and 13 bases lay between the germline ends. Looked up from germline, CDR1 is SGHVS and CDR2 is FNYEAQ. There are 18 residues in the CDR3.

This sequence joins TRBV5-1 and TRBJ2-7; possible D gene TRBD2, 6 bases. V shed 2 bases and J shed 0 bases, with 12 bases lying between them. Germline assignment: CDR1 SGHRS and CDR2 YFSETQ. CDR3 size: 15 residues. CDR3 loop: CASSLRGTDSYEQYF. In DNA form, the CDR3 reads TGCGCCAGCAGCTTACGGGGGACTGACTCCTACGAGCAGTACTTC.

The V and J genes are TRBV7-9 and TRBJ1-6; unclear D gene. Trimming removed 1 base at V and 4 bases at J, with 5 bases between. CDR3 length equals 14 residues. The germline gives CDR1 SEHNR, CDR2 FQNEAQ (reference sequence). CDR3 in DNA: TGTGCCAGCAGCTTAGTCCTGTATAATTCACCCCTCCACTTT. This sequence encodes CASSLVLYNSPLHF.